The present T cell receptor (beta chain) was sequenced within a study of blood T cell repertoires in COVID-19. For the study at large: The samples span acute and convalescent COVID-19 from the United States, Italy and Spain. T cells, B-cell-depleted T cells, or PBMCs supplied cDNA or gDNA.

The length of the CDR3 is 13 residues. V was clipped by 5 bases and J by 4 bases, with 9 bases between them. Authors' data handling: Cell counts per sample came from amplifying reference gene primers. The method was immunoSEQ multiplex PCR; TCRdb's version includes in-frame clones alone and lacks a portion of them. V and J calls and clone size are copied from that table; D and trimming were computed from the DNA. The repertoire holds about 120,000 clones, with 79% as singletons. This clone was counted only a few times. This chain links TRBV12-3 or TRBV12-4 with TRBJ1-5; D is possibly TRBD1 (5 bases). The TCR sequence derives from a woman of 80 years or more with acute or convalescent COVID-19. Sequencing used peripheral blood. CDR3 protein: CASSDSSNQPQHF. Here the CDR3 DNA reads TGTGCCAGCAGTGACAGTTCTAATCAGCCCCAGCATTTT.